What follows are 9 T cell receptor beta chains derived from one specimen sequenced in a study of cytomegalovirus exposure and HLA in healthy donors. PCR employed 60 Vbeta and 13 Jbeta primers. Profiling relied on immunoSEQ multiplex PCR, and the TCRdb table lists in-frame clones only, not all of them. This repertoire includes about 64,000 clones. The specimen was PBMCs. The receptor source for this set is a woman younger than 35 in good health and CMV-seronegative.

The gene calls are TRBV30 and TRBJ1-2; D is unresolved. Between the trimmed V and J ends, which lost 4 bases and 2 bases, there was a span of 8 bases. CDR3 size: 12 residues. Germline V gives CDR1 GTSNPN, CDR2 SVGIG (reference sequence). The CDR3 sequence is CAWTYGNYGYTF. In DNA form, the CDR3 reads TGTGCCTGGACCTACGGGAACTATGGCTACACCTTC.

This sequence joins TRBV19 and TRBJ1-1; D perhaps matches TRBD1 (6 bases). The germline V and J ends were trimmed by 5 bases and 8 bases, with 18 bases remaining between them. This CDR3 spans 14 amino acids. In germline, CDR1 is LNHDA, CDR2 SQIVND (reference sequence). The CDR3, as DNA: TGTGCCAGTAGTCCCCCCGGGGGGCCTAGAGAAGCTTTCTTT. Residues: CASSPPGGPREAFF.

The rearrangement uses TRBV7-8 and TRBJ2-7; 8 nucleotides line up with TRBD2. V gave up 7 bases and J gave up 3 bases; unmatched junction bases: 8. The CDR3 contains 14 residues. Germline CDR1 reads SGHVS; CDR2 reads FQNEAQ. The CDR3 nucleotides read TGTGCCAGCACCCCCGGGAGGGCACTCTACGAGCAGTACTTC. This gives the protein CASTPGRALYEQYF. The full variable domain, its missing parts supplied by reference TRBV7-8 and TRBJ2-7, is GAGVSQSPRYKVAKRGQDVALRCDPISGHVSLFWYQQALGQGPEFLTYFQNEAQLDKSGLPSDRFFAERPEGSVSTLKIQRTQQEDSAVYLCASTPGRALYEQYFGPGTRLTVT.

The J gene is TRBJ2-3, the V gene TRBV30; perhaps TRBD2 as D (5 bases). This CDR3 comprises 13 residues. The ends were cut back, 0 bases at V and 6 bases at J, with 10 bases in the middle. Germline CDR1 reads GTSNPN; CDR2 reads SVGIG (reference sequence). CDR3 sequence: CAWSVSLADTQYF. Written as DNA, the CDR3 is TGTGCCTGGAGTGTTTCCCTAGCCGATACGCAGTATTTT.

The chain joins TRBV11-2 to TRBJ2-7; D is undetermined. Trimming took off 3 bases at V and 3 bases at J, with 18 bases between the two ends. Germline loops: CDR1 SGHAT, CDR2 FQNNGV. This CDR3 region has 16 residues. CDR3 sequence (DNA): TGTGCCAGCAGCTTCCTTAGCTCCTACCCTCACTACGAGCAGTACTTC. It encodes CASSFLSSYPHYEQYF.

The chain has TRBV30 and TRBJ2-7; tentative D call: TRBD1 (6 bases). The CDR3 is made up of 13 amino acids. The germline CDR1 and CDR2 sequences are GTSNPN and SVGIG (reference sequence). Trimming removed 3 bases from V and 2 bases from J, with 11 bases in between. CDR3 protein: CAWSEGHTYEQYF. In DNA, the CDR3 is TGTGCCTGGAGCGAGGGACATACCTACGAGCAGTACTTC.

The V and J genes are TRBV5-1 and TRBJ2-7; D gene ambiguous. This CDR3 region has 13 residues. CDR1 and CDR2 from the germline V gene are SGHRS and YFSETQ. Between the trimmed V and J ends, which lost 0 bases and 4 bases, there was a span of 8 bases. The CDR3: CASSLVGEYEQYF. The CDR3 nucleotides are TGCGCCAGCAGCTTGGTAGGAGAGTACGAGCAGTACTTC.

The chain recombines TRBV9 with TRBJ2-2; no firm D call. CDR1 and CDR2 from the germline V gene are SGDLS and YYNGEE. The CDR3 sequence is 14 residues long. Between the trimmed V and J ends, which lost 0 bases and 7 bases, there was a span of 10 bases. The CDR3 loop reads CASSVDGFGGELFF. The CDR3 DNA is TGTGCCAGCAGCGTAGATGGTTTCGGCGGGGAGCTGTTTTTT.

The rearrangement uses TRBV7-9 and TRBJ2-1; TRBD2 is a possible D gene (5 bases). CDR1 is SEHNR, CDR2 FQNEAQ, per germline (reference sequence). V lost 1 base to trimming and J lost 6 bases, with 10 bases between them. CDR3 length: 14 amino acids. The CDR3 coding sequence is TGTGCCAGCAGCTTAGGCGGCGGGTTCAATGAGCAGTTCTTC. Translation: CASSLGGGFNEQFF.